Below are 7 T cell receptor beta chains sequenced from a single sample in a study of T cell changes during pregnancy in multiple sclerosis. The table came from immunoSEQ multiplex PCR; TCRdb's copy has only in-frame clones and leaves some out. The sample lists some 20,000 clones, roughly nine tenths occurring once. The sample here was CD8+ T cells from peripheral blood mononuclear cells, taken after pregnancy. These receptors were taken from a female donor in good health, enrolled as a control in a pregnancy study.

The chain combines TRBV7-9 with TRBJ2-3; 7 bases fit TRBD1. Per the germline V gene, CDR1 is SEHNR and CDR2 is FQNEAQ (reference sequence). V shed 0 bases and J 3 bases; nucleotides not matched to a gene: 6. The CDR3 length is 16 residues. The CDR3 sequence: CASSLAGTVQTDTQYF. As DNA, the CDR3 is TGTGCCAGCAGCTTAGCAGGGACAGTTCAGACAGATACGCAGTATTTT.

The V and J genes are TRBV6-6 and TRBJ2-5, with D maybe TRBD2 (6 bases). Germline assignment: CDR1 MNHNY and CDR2 SVGAGI (reference sequence). V lost 6 bases and J lost 7, with 6 bases in between. This CDR3 contains 10 residues. CDR3 residues: CASREGTQYF. The CDR3 DNA reads as TGTGCCAGCAGGGAGGGGACCCAGTACTTC.

This clone occurred once. The V call is TRBV19, the J call TRBJ2-7; 9 bases match TRBD1. The CDR3 length is 17 residues. Germline lookup yields CDR1 LNHDA and CDR2 SQIVND (reference sequence). The V and J ends lost 3 bases and 3 bases, in that order; junction bases with no gene match: 12. The CDR3 DNA is TGTGCCAGTAGTATGGTAAGGACAGGGGCCCCAAACTACGAGCAGTACTTC. Amino acid sequence: CASSMVRTGAPNYEQYF.

This rearrangement joins TRBV6-6 to TRBJ2-1; D is unclear. The germline CDR1 and CDR2 sequences are MNHNY and SVGAGI (reference sequence). The ends were cut back, 8 bases at V and 0 bases at J, with 11 bases in the middle. CDR3 size: 14 residues. The CDR3 sequence is CASSLRSSYNEQFF. The CDR3 DNA follows: TGTGCCAGCTCCCTCCGGAGCTCCTACAATGAGCAGTTCTTC.

The rearrangement links TRBV4-3 to TRBJ2-7, with 11 bases aligning to TRBD2. This CDR3 has 14 amino acids. With V trimmed by 3 bases and J by 4 bases, 2 bases remained unmatched. Germline-derived CDR1 and CDR2 are LGHNA and YSLEER. CDR3 loop: CASSQGTSGYEQYF. CDR3 DNA sequence: TGCGCCAGCAGCCAGGGGACTAGCGGATACGAGCAGTACTTC.

The gene calls are TRBV5-6 and TRBJ2-4; 9 bases line up with TRBD2. The germline CDR1 and CDR2 sequences are SGHDT and YYEEEE. The CDR3 totals 18 residues. Unmatched junction bases numbered 8, after V lost 1 base and J lost 0 bases. The CDR3 DNA reads as TGTGCCAGCAGCTTGCAGCTAGCGGGGCTACTAGCCAAAAACATTCAGTACTTC. The encoded protein is CASSLQLAGLLAKNIQYF.

The V gene is TRBV27, the J gene TRBJ1-5, with unresolved D. Germline V gene lookup returns CDR1 MNHEY and CDR2 SMNVEV (reference sequence). Trimming left V 0 bases short and J 0 bases short, with 6 bases between. This CDR3 is 15 amino acids long. CDR3: CASSLSSYSNQPQHF. Written as DNA, the CDR3 is TGTGCCAGCAGTTTATCGTCGTATAGCAATCAGCCCCAGCATTTT.